What follows are 26 T cell receptor beta chains derived from one specimen sequenced in a study of CD8 T cells in ankylosing spondylitis (dated by TCRdb to between 2016 and 2019). Beyond this particular receptor, the publication reports: Blood from ankylosing spondylitis patients appeared to be characterized by a TCR beta motif made up of under ten highly homologous amino acid variants.

Receptor amplification or capture employed 5' RACE. The listed sequencing device is Illumina HiSeq 2500. TCRdb reprocessed the public reads (quality trimming at Q25 with fastp, clone calling with MiXCR) and kept in-frame beta chains. Here each entry gathers all rows of one CDR3 protein and keeps the most common genes and DNA. In this sample the table shows 750,000 to 850,000 distinct CDR3 sequences, approximately 12% of which occur a single time. The ten largest account for 0.51% of the sample. Antigens of these TCRs are unknown. Sample: blood, either unsorted or a sorted T cell fraction (not recorded which). The receptors were sampled from a male donor with ankylosing spondylitis.

This clonotype came up a few times. This rearrangement joins TRBV6-5 to TRBJ2-1; weak D call: TRBD2 (5 bases). This CDR3 is built from 13 residues. Germline V gene data show CDR1 as MNHEY and CDR2 as SVGAGI. The V gene lost 2 bases and the J gene lost 9 bases, with 11 bases spanning the gap. The CDR3 bases are TGTGCCAGCAGTTACACGGTTGAGGGTGAGCAGTTCTTC. This encodes CASSYTVEGEQFF.

This clonotype was observed a few times. The genes are TRBV7-8 and TRBJ1-2; 10 nucleotides align to TRBD1. J lost 2 bases, V lost 0 bases, and 6 bases had no gene match. Germline assignment: CDR1 SGHVS and CDR2 FQNEAQ. CDR3 size: 17 residues. The CDR3 DNA follows: TGTGCCAGCAGCTTAGCTAAACGACAGGGGGCCAACTATGGCTACACCTTC. Translating gives CASSLAKRQGANYGYTF.

This clonotype was counted a few times. The chain employs TRBV12-3 or TRBV12-4 and TRBJ2-7; D uncertain. The CDR3 runs 15 residues. V dropped 1 base and J dropped 0 bases, with 10 bases sitting between them. CDR3 sequence (DNA): TGTGCCAGCAGTTTAGTTCCCCGACCCTCCTACGAGCAGTACTTC. Residues: CASSLVPRPSYEQYF.

This clonotype appeared many times. The chain employs TRBV29-1 and TRBJ2-5; weak D call: TRBD1 (6 bases). Germline assignment: CDR1 SQVTM and CDR2 ANQGSEA. Trimming left V 0 bases short and J 5 bases short, with 13 bases between. The CDR3 contains 14 residues. The CDR3 here is CSVEEDRPGETQYF. As DNA, the CDR3 is TGCAGCGTTGAAGAGGACAGACCGGGGGAGACCCAGTACTTC.

The rearrangement joins TRBV18 to TRBJ1-1; 7 bases line up with TRBD1. Unmatched junction bases numbered 7, after V lost 3 bases and J lost 3 bases. Germline CDR1 KGHSH, CDR2 LQKENI. This CDR3 comprises 15 residues. The CDR3 DNA sequence: TGTGCCAGCTCACCTATGACAGGGAGGCACACTGAAGCTTTCTTT. Translated, it gives CASSPMTGRHTEAFF.

The chain recombines TRBV5-1 with TRBJ2-7; D ambiguous. The CDR3 is made up of 13 amino acids. Germline V CDR1 and CDR2: SGHRS, YFSETQ. Trimming pared 5 bases from V and 2 bases from J, leaving 11 bases between. The CDR3 loop reads CASRNSGTYEQYF. DNA of the CDR3: TGCGCCAGCAGGAATTCAGGAACCTACGAGCAGTACTTC.

This clonotype was detected a few times. The V gene is TRBV6-1, the J gene TRBJ2-2; weak D call: TRBD2 (7 bases). Trimming left V 5 bases short and J 4 bases short, with 14 bases between. CDR3 length: 15 amino acids. CDR1 MNHNS and CDR2 SASEGT come from the germline V gene. Here the CDR3 reads CASSPGGRGTGELFF. CDR3 coding DNA: TGTGCCAGCAGTCCCGGGGGGCGGGGCACCGGGGAGCTGTTTTTT.

This clonotype has only a few counts. The genes are TRBV20-1 and TRBJ2-7, with D unresolved. Germline V lookup: CDR1 DFQATT, CDR2 SNEGSKA (reference sequence). This CDR3 has 14 amino acids. The CDR3 sequence: CRIARPQFQGEQYF. The CDR3 DNA sequence: TGCAGGATCGCCCGCCCTCAGTTCCAAGGGGAGCAGTACTTC.

The sample holds many counts of this clonotype. V and J are TRBV29-1 and TRBJ1-2, with a tentative D call TRBD1 (5 bases). The V gene lost 4 bases and the J gene lost 13 bases, with 16 bases spanning the gap. This CDR3 is 11 amino acids long. Per the germline V gene, CDR1 is SQVTM and CDR2 is ANQGSEA. Here the CDR3 reads CSVVDSRVATF. The CDR3 DNA reads TGCAGCGTTGTTGACAGCCGCGTAGCCACCTTC.

This clonotype was seen a handful of times. The chain has TRBV4-3 and TRBJ2-3; D unclear. Trimming left V 1 base short and J 0 bases short, with 8 bases between. Germline V gene data show CDR1 as LGHNA and CDR2 as YSLEER. This CDR3 comprises 15 residues. This chain's CDR3 is CASSQVRLSTDTQYF. CDR3 DNA sequence: TGCGCCAGCAGCCAAGTCAGGCTTAGCACAGATACGCAGTATTTT.

This clonotype was detected only a few times. The gene calls are TRBV7-2 and TRBJ2-3; 7 bases align to TRBD2. Germline loops: CDR1 SGHTA, CDR2 FQGNSA. V trimming: 5 bases; J trimming: 5 bases; junction bases outside the gene matches: 13. The CDR3 extends over 16 amino acids. CDR3 sequence: CASSLPVGRALDTQYF. CDR3 coding DNA: TGTGCCAGCAGCCTACCTGTAGGGAGGGCCCTAGATACGCAGTATTTT. Variable domain in full (rest from reference TRBV7-2 and TRBJ2-3): GAGVSQSPSNKVTEKGKDVELRCDPISGHTALYWYRQSLGQGLEFLIYFQGNSAPDKSGLPSDRFSAERTGGSVSTLTIQRTQQEDSAVYLCASSLPVGRALDTQYFGPGTRLTVL.

V and J are TRBV29-1 and TRBJ1-1; maybe TRBD1 (6 bases). From germline, CDR1 is SQVTM and CDR2 ANQGSEA. The CDR3 is 13 residues long. V was pared by 4 bases and J by 0 bases, with 9 bases between. The CDR3 loop is CSVAQGMNTEAFF. Here the CDR3 DNA reads TGCAGCGTTGCGCAGGGGATGAACACTGAAGCTTTCTTT.

This clonotype was seen more than once but under ten times. The V gene is TRBV20-1, the J gene TRBJ2-3; 10 bases are shared with TRBD2. There are 15 residues in the CDR3. Germline V gene data show CDR1 as DFQATT and CDR2 as SNEGSKA (reference sequence). V lost 3 bases and J lost 5; bases outside the gene matches: 8. The CDR3 spells CSARPAGGYLDTQYF. The CDR3 DNA is TGCAGTGCTAGGCCAGCGGGGGGGTATTTAGATACGCAGTATTTT.

The chain employs TRBV20-1 and TRBJ2-5; TRBD2 is a possible D gene (5 bases). The V gene's germline CDR1 is DFQATT and CDR2 SNEGSKA (reference sequence). V shed 3 bases and J shed 0 bases, with 11 bases lying between them. CDR3 length equals 14 residues. DNA of the CDR3: TGCAGTGCTAGTTTTTGGCGGGACCAAGAGACCCAGTACTTC. Translating gives CSASFWRDQETQYF.

This clonotype occurred many times. The V and J genes are TRBV7-2 and TRBJ1-1; TRBD1 agrees at 9 bases. The CDR3 is 14 amino acids. Trimming cost V 5 bases and J 8 bases; bases outside gene matches: 9. Germline V gives CDR1 SGHTA, CDR2 FQGNSA. CDR3 region: CASSTRQGVNEAFF. As DNA, the CDR3 is TGTGCCAGCAGCACCCGACAGGGGGTAAACGAAGCTTTCTTT.

This clonotype was seen only a few times. This chain connects TRBV5-1 to TRBJ2-7; D unresolved. This CDR3 region has 16 residues. From germline, CDR1 is SGHRS and CDR2 YFSETQ. V lost 1 base and J lost 1, with 15 bases in between. CDR3 DNA sequence: TGCGCCAGCAGCTTGAGGCGGCAACCTGGGTCCTACGAGCAGTACTTC. Translated, it gives CASSLRRQPGSYEQYF.

This chain links TRBV7-2 with TRBJ2-4, with unresolved D. Germline V gene data show CDR1 as SGHTA and CDR2 as FQGNSA. This CDR3 has 13 amino acids. Trimming left V 1 base short and J 3 bases short, with 4 bases between. The CDR3 nucleotides read TGTGCCAGCAGCTTAGAGATCAAAAACATTCAGTACTTC. Translated, it gives CASSLEIKNIQYF.

The CDR3 bases are TGTGCCAGCAGCCAAGCGAAGCGGAGTTGGAATACGCAGTATTTT. Protein sequence: CASSQAKRSWNTQYF. V gene TRBV3-1 combines with J gene TRBJ2-3; possibly TRBD2 for D (5 bases). This CDR3 comprises 15 residues. The germline CDR1 and CDR2 sequences are LGHDT and YNNKEL (reference sequence). Trimming cost V 1 base and J 7 bases, with 15 bases left between them.

This chain connects TRBV5-1 to TRBJ1-2; a possible D gene is TRBD1 (6 bases). The V gene lost 2 bases and the J gene lost 5 bases, with 10 bases spanning the gap. CDR3 size: 13 residues. The germline V gene has CDR1 SGHRS and CDR2 YFSETQ. The CDR3 DNA reads TGCGCCAGCAGCTTTCTACAGGGTTATGGCTACACCTTC. Translation gives CASSFLQGYGYTF.

This clonotype was picked up a small number of times. The V gene is TRBV20-1, the J gene TRBJ2-2; a weak D match, TRBD1 (7 bases). V gave up 6 bases and J gave up 7 bases, with 21 bases separating them. The CDR3 is 15 amino acids. Looked up from germline, CDR1 is DFQATT and CDR2 is SNEGSKA (reference sequence). In DNA form, the CDR3 reads TGCAGTGCCATCTTCCTTCAGGGGGGACGCGGGGAGCTGTTTTTT. Its protein is CSAIFLQGGRGELFF.

This clonotype was recorded at least ten times. The chain's CDR3 is CSADSQGAEDYGYTF. Here the CDR3 DNA reads TGCAGTGCGGATTCGCAGGGGGCTGAGGACTATGGCTACACCTTC. This chain joins TRBV20-1 and TRBJ1-2; 8 bases are shared with TRBD1. Germline V gene data show CDR1 as DFQATT and CDR2 as SNEGSKA (reference sequence). The CDR3 totals 15 residues. V shed 6 bases and J 3 bases; nucleotides not matched to a gene: 12.

There are many counts of this clonotype. V is TRBV27 and J is TRBJ1-2; D perhaps matches TRBD1 (6 bases). There are 12 residues in the CDR3. V was shortened by 3 bases and J by 9 bases, with 11 bases between the two germline ends. Per germline, CDR1 MNHEY and CDR2 SMNVEV (reference sequence). DNA of the CDR3: TGTGCCAGCAGTTTTGGCGGGGACAGCTACACCTTC. This translates into CASSFGGDSYTF.

This clonotype was counted many times. The J gene is TRBJ1-5, the V gene TRBV20-1; no reliable D call. The germline V and J ends were trimmed by 1 base and 5 bases, with 6 bases remaining between them. There are 12 residues in the CDR3. Per germline, CDR1 DFQATT and CDR2 SNEGSKA (reference sequence). CDR3 residues: CSARADDQPQHF. The CDR3 coding sequence is TGCAGTGCTAGAGCCGACGATCAGCCCCAGCATTTT.

The chain employs TRBV4-3 and TRBJ1-6; D unresolved. This CDR3 spans 18 amino acids. Germline V lookup: CDR1 LGHNA, CDR2 YSLEER. The germline V and J ends were trimmed by 0 bases and 8 bases, with 20 bases remaining between them. The CDR3 protein is CASSQDRELLYLDSPLHF. CDR3 bases: TGCGCCAGCAGCCAAGATCGTGAGCTTTTGTACCTTGATTCACCCCTCCACTTT.

CDR3 bases: TGTGCCAGCAGCCAAGGACACGGGGGGGAATATAATTCACCCCTCCACTTT. It yields the protein CASSQGHGGEYNSPLHF. The gene calls are TRBV4-2 and TRBJ1-6; D is possibly TRBD1 (5 bases). Germline assignment: CDR1 LGHNA and CDR2 YNFKEQ. The V end was cut by 1 base, the J end by 4 bases, with 14 bases between. This CDR3 region has 17 residues.

The J gene is TRBJ1-1, the V gene TRBV4-3; D unclear. V was pared by 0 bases and J by 6 bases, with 11 bases between. The CDR3 has 14 amino acids. Germline CDR1 is LGHNA and CDR2 is YSLEER. The CDR3 here is CASSQDIGRPEAFF. The CDR3 DNA sequence: TGCGCCAGCAGCCAAGATATCGGCCGCCCTGAAGCTTTCTTT.